This T cell receptor (beta chain) was captured in a study of post-analysis software for immune sequencing data. This clonotype showed up just a few times. The authors incorporated unique molecular identifiers into the TCR beta cDNA libraries. MiXCR, applied by TCRdb to the PCR reads, yields one record per CDR3 protein. This table holds about 800,000 distinct CDR3 sequences, 25% to 30% found once. The clonotype was recovered from a girl between 5 and 17 years old with multiple sclerosis. Sequencing was performed on blood.

The CDR3 DNA is TGTGCCACCGACCGGACAGCTAAGGGCAATGAGCAGTTCTTC. Its protein product is CATDRTAKGNEQFF. The V call is TRBV6-6, the J call TRBJ2-1, with D perhaps matching TRBD1 (6 bases). The CDR3 extends over 14 amino acids. In germline, CDR1 is MNHNY, CDR2 SVGAGI (reference sequence). V lost 10 bases to trimming and J lost 6 bases, with 19 bases between them.